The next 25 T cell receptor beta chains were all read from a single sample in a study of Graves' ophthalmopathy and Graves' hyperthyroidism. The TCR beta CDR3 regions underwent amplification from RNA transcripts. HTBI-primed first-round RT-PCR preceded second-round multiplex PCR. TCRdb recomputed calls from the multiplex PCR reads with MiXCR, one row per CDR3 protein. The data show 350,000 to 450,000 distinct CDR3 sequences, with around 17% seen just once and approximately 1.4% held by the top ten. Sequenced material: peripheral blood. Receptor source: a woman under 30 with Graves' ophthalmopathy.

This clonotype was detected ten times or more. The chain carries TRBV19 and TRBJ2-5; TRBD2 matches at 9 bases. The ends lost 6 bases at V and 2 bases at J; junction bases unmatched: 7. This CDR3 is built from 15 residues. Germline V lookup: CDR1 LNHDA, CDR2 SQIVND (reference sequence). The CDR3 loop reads CASSFGSGGQETQYF. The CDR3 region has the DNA TGTGCCAGTAGCTTCGGAAGCGGGGGGCAAGAGACCCAGTACTTC.

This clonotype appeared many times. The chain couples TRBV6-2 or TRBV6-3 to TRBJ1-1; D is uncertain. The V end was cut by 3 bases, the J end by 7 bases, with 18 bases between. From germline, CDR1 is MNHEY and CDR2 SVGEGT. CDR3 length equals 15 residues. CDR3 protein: CASSYSRGKAGEAFF. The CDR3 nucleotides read TGTGCCAGCAGTTATTCTCGGGGTAAGGCCGGTGAAGCTTTCTTT.

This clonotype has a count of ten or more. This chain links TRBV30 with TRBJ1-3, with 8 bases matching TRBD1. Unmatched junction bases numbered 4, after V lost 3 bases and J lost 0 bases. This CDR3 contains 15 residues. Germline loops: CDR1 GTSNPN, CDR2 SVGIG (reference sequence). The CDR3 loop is CAWSITGGSGNTIYF. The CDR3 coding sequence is TGTGCCTGGAGCATAACAGGGGGCTCTGGAAACACCATATATTTT.

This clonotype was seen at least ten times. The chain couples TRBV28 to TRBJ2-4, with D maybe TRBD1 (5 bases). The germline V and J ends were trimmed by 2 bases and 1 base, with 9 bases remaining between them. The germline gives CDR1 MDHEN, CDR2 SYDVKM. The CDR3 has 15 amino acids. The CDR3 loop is CASSLRGRAKNIQYF. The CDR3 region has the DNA TGTGCCAGCAGTTTAAGGGGTAGGGCCAAAAACATTCAGTACTTC.

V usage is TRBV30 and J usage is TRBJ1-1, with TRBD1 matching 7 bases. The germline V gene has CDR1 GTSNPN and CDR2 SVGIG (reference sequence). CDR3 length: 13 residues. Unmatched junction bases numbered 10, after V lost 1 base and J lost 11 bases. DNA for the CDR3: TGTGCCTGGAGTGGGGCAGGGGGGGGGTGGGCTTTCTTT. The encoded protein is CAWSGAGGGWAFF.

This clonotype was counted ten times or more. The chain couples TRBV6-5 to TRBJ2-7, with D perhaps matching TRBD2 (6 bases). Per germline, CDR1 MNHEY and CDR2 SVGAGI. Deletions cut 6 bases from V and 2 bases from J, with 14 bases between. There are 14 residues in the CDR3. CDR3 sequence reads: CASRYGGTTYEQYF. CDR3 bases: TGTGCCAGCAGGTACGGGGGAACCACCTACGAGCAGTACTTC.

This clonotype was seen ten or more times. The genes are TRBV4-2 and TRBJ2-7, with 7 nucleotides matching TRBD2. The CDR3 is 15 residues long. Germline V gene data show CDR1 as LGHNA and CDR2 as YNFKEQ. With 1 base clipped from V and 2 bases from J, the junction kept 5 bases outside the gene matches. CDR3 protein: CASSQVASGTYEQYF. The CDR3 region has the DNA TGTGCCAGCAGCCAAGTTGCTAGCGGCACCTACGAGCAGTACTTC.

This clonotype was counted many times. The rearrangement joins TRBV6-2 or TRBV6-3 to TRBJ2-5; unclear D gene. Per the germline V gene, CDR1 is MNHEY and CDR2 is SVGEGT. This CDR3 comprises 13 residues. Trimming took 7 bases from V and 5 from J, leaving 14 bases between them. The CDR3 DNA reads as TGTGCCAGCAAGGGCAGAGGCACGGAGACCCAGTACTTC. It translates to CASKGRGTETQYF.

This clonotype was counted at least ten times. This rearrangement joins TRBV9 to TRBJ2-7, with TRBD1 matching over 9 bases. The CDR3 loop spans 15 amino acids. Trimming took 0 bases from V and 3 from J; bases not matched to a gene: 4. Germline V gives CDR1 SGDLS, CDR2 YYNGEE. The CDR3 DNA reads TGTGCCAGCAGCGTAGAAGGACAGGGGAACTACGAGCAGTACTTC. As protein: CASSVEGQGNYEQYF. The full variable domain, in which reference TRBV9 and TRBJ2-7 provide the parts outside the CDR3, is DSGVTQTPKHLITATGQRVTLRCSPRSGDLSVYWYQQSLDQGLQFLIQYYNGEERAKGNILERFSAQQFPDLHSELNLSSLELGDSALYFCASSVEGQGNYEQYFGPGTRLTVT.

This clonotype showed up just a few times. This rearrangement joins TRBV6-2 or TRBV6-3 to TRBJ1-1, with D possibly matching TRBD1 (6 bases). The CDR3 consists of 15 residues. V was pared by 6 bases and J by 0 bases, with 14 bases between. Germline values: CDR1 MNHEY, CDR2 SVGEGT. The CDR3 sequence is CASREGGPMNTEAFF. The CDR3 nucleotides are TGTGCCAGCAGAGAAGGGGGACCAATGAACACTGAAGCTTTCTTT.

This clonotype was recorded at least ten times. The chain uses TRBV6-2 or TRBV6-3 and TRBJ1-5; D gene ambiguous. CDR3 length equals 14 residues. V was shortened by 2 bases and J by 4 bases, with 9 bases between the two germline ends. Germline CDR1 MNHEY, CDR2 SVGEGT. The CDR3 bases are TGTGCCAGCAGTTACAGGGTTGGAAATCAGCCCCAGCATTTT. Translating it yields CASSYRVGNQPQHF.

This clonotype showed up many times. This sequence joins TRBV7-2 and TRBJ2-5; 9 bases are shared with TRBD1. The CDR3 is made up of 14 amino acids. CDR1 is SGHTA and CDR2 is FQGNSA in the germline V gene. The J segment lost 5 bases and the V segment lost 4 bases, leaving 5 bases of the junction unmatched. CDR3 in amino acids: CASSSGQGGETQYF. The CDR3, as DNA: TGTGCCAGCAGCTCGGGACAGGGAGGGGAGACCCAGTACTTC.

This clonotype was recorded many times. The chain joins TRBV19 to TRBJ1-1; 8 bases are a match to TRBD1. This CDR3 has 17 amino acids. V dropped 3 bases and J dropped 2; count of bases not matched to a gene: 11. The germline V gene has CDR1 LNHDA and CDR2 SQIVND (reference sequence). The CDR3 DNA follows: TGTGCCAGTAGTATTAGGTCCGTGGACAGGGTTAACACTGAAGCTTTCTTT. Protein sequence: CASSIRSVDRVNTEAFF.

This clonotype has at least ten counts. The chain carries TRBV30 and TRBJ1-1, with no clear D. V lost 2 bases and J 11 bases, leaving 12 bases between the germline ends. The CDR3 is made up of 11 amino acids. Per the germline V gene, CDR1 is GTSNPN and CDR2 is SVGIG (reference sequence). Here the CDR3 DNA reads TGTGCCTGGAGTCCCATCCCGCTGGCTTTCTTT. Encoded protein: CAWSPIPLAFF.

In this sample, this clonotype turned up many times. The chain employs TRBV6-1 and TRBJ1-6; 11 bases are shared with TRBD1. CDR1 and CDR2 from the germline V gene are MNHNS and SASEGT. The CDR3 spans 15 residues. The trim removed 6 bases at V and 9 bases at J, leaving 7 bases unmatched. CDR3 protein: CASSAGTGGLSPLHF. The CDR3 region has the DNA TGTGCCAGCAGCGCCGGGACAGGGGGTCTTTCACCCCTCCACTTT.

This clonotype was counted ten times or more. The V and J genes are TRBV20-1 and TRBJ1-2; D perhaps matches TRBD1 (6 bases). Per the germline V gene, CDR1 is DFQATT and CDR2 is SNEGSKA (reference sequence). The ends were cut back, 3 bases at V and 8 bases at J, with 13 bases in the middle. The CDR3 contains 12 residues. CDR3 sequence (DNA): TGCAGTGCTAGGGGGGGCGGTAACGGCTACACCTTC. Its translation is CSARGGGNGYTF.

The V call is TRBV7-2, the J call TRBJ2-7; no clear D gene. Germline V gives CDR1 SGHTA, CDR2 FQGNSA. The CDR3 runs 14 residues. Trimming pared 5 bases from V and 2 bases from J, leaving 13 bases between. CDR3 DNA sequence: TGTGCCAGCAGCCGCCATTGGGAAGCCTACGAGCAGTACTTC. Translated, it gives CASSRHWEAYEQYF.

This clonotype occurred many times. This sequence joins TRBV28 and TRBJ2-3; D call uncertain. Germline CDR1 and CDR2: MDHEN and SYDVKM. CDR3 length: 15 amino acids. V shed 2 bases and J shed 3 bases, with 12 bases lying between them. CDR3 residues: CASSLPRFGTDTQYF. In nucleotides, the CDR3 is TGTGCCAGCAGTTTACCTCGCTTTGGGACAGATACGCAGTATTTT.

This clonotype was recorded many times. In DNA form, the CDR3 reads TGTGCCAGCAGCTGGGGGTCGCTAGCGTGGGGAGGCGAGCAGTACTTC. Residues: CASSWGSLAWGGEQYF. The chain combines TRBV7-2 with TRBJ2-7; perhaps TRBD2 as D (6 bases). CDR1 and CDR2 from the germline V gene are SGHTA and FQGNSA. V was trimmed by 4 bases and J by 6 bases, leaving 22 bases between them. The length of the CDR3 is 16 residues.

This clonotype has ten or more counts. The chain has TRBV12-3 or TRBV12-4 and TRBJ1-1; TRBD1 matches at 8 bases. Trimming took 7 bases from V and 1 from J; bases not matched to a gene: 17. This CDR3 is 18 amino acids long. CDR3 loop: CASTKAGRGPKENTEAFF. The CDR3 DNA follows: TGTGCCAGCACCAAGGCTGGCAGGGGGCCGAAGGAGAACACTGAAGCTTTCTTT.

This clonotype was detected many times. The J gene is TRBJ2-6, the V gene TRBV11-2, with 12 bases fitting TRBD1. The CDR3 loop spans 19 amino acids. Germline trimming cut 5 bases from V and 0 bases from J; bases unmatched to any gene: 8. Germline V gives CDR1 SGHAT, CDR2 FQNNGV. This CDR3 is CASSPSGQGAPSGANVLTF. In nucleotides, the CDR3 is TGTGCCAGCAGCCCCTCGGGACAGGGGGCCCCCTCTGGGGCCAACGTCCTGACTTTC.

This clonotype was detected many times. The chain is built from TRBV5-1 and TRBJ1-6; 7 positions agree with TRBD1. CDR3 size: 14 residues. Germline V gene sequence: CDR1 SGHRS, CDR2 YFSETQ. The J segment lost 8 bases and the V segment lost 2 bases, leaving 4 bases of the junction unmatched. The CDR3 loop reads CASSFTTGDSPLHF. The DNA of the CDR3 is TGCGCCAGCAGCTTTACCACAGGGGATTCACCCCTCCACTTT.

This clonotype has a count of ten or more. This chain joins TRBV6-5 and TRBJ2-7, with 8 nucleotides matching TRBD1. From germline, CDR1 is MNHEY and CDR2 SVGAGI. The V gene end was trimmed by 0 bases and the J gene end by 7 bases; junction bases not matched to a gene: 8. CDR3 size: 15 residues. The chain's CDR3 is CASSYSFRGQGEQYF. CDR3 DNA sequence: TGTGCCAGCAGTTACTCGTTCCGTGGACAGGGAGAGCAGTACTTC.

The CDR3 DNA sequence: TGTGCCAGCAGCCGGTCTATTGAGTGGACTGAAGCTTTCTTT. It is translated as CASSRSIEWTEAFF. The J gene is TRBJ1-1, the V gene TRBV11-3; D gene ambiguous. The CDR3 is 14 residues long. Germline loops: CDR1 SGHNT, CDR2 YENEEA. V gave up 5 bases and J gave up 5 bases, with 15 bases separating them.

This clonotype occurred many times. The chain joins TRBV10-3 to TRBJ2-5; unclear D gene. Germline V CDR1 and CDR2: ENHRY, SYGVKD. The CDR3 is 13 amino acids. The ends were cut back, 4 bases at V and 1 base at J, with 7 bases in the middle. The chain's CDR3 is CAISAGSQETQYF. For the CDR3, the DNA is TGTGCCATCAGTGCAGGCAGCCAAGAGACCCAGTACTTC.